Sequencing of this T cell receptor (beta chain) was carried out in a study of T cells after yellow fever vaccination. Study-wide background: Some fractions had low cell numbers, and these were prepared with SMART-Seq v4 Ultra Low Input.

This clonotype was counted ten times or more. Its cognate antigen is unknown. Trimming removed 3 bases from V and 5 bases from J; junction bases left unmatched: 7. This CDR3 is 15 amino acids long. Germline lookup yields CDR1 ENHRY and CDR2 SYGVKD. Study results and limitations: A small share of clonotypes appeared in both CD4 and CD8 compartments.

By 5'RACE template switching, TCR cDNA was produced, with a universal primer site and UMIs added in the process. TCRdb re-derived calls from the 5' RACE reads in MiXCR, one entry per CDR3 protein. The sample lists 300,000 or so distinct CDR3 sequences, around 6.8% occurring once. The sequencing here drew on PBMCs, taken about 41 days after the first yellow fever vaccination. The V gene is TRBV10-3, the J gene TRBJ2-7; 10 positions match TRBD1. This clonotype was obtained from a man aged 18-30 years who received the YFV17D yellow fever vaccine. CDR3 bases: TGTGCCATCAGTGAACCGGGACAGGGGATTAACGAGCAGTACTTC. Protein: CAISEPGQGINEQYF.